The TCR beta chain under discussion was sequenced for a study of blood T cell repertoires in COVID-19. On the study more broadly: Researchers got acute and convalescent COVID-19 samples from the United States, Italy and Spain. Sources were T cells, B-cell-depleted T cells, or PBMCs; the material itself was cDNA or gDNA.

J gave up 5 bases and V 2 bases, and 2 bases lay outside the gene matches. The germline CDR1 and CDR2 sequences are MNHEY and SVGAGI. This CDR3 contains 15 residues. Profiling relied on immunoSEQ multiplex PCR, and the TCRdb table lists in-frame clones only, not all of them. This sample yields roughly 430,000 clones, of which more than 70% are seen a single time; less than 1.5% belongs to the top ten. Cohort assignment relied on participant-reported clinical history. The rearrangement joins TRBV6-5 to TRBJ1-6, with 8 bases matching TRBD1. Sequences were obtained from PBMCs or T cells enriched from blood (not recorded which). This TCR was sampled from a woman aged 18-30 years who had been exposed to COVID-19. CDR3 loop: CASSYGQGNNSPLHF. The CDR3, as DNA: TGTGCCAGCAGTTACGGACAGGGAAATAATTCACCCCTCCACTTT.